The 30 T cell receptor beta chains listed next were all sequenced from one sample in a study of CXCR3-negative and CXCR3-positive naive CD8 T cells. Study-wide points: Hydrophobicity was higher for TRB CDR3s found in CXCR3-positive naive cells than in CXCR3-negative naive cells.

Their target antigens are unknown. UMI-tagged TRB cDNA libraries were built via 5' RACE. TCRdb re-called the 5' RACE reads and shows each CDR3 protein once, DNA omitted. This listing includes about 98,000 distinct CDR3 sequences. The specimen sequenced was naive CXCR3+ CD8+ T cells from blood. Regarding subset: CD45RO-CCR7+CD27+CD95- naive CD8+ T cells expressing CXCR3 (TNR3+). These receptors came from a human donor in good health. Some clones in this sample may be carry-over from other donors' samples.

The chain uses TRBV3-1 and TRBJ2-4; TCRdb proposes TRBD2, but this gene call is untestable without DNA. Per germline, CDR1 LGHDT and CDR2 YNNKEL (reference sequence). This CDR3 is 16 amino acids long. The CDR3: CASSPLALLAKNIQYF.

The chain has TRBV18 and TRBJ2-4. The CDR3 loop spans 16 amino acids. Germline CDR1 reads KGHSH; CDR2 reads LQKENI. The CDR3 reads CASSPPNGVAKNIQYF.

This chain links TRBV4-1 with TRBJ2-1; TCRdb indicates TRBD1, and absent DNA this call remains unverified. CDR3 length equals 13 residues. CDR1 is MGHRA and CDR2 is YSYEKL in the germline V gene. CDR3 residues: CASSLPGGDEQFF.

CDR3 sequence: CASSFPHIPYEQYF. The rearrangement uses TRBV12-3 or TRBV12-4 and TRBJ2-7. The length of the CDR3 is 14 residues.

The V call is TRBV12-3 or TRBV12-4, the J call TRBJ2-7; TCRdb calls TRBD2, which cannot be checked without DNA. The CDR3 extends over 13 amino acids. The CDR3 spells CASSFGPTYEQYF.

CDR3 sequence: CSARGLAGLYEQYF. The V and J genes are TRBV20-1 and TRBJ2-7; TCRdb outputs TRBD2, but without DNA this stays unchecked. This CDR3 spans 14 amino acids. Germline V CDR1 and CDR2: DFQATT, SNEGSKA (reference sequence).

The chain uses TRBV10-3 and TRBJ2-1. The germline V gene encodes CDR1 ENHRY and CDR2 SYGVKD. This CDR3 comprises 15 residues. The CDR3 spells CAISDPTVPYNEQFF.

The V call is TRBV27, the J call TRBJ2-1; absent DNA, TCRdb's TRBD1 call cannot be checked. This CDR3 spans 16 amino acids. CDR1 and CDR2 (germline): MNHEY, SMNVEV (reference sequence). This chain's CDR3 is CASSPHRGKAYNEQFF.

The chain's CDR3 is CASSIRQSTYEQYF. The V gene is TRBV19, the J gene TRBJ2-7; lacking DNA, the TRBD1 call made by TCRdb goes unchecked. The CDR3 contains 14 residues. Germline V gene sequence: CDR1 LNHDA, CDR2 SQIVND (reference sequence).

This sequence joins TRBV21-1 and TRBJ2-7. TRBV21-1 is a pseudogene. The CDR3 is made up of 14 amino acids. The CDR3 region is CASSKVGGSYEQYF.

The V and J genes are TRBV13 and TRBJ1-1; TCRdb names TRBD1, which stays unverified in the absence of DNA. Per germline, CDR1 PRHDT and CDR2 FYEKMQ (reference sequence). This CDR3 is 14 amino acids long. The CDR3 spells CASSPTGGASEAFF.

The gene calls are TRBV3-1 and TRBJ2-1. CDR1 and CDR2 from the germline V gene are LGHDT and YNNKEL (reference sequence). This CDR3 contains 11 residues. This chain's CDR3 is CASSQTNEQFF.

The chain's CDR3 is CASVGALRETQYF. The V call is TRBV12-3 or TRBV12-4, the J call TRBJ2-5; as DNA is missing, the TRBD1 call by TCRdb cannot be tested. The length of the CDR3 is 13 residues.

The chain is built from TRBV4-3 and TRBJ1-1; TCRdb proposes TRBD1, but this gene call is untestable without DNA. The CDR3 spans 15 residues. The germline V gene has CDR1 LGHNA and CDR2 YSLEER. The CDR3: CASSLLLDTVTEAFF.

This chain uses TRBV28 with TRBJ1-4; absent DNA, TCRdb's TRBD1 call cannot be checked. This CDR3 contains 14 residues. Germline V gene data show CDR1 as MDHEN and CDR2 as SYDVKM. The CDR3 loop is CASSLRGRNERLFF.

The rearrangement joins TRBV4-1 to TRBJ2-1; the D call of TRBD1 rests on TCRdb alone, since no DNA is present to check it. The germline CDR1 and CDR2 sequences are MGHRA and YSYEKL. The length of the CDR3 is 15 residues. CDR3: CASSQDLGGSNEQFF.

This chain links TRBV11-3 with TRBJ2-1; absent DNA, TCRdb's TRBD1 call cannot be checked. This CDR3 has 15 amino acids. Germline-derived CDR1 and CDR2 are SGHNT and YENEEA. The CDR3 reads CASSPWDRVMDEQFF.

The CDR3 loop reads CASSGGRHEQYF. This rearrangement joins TRBV6-6 to TRBJ2-7; TCRdb's D call of TRBD1 is untestable without DNA. CDR1 is MNHNY and CDR2 is SVGAGI in the germline V gene (reference sequence). This CDR3 region has 12 residues.

CDR3 region: CASSLTGFKNIQYF. The chain joins TRBV27 to TRBJ2-4; without DNA, the TCRdb call of TRBD1 cannot be checked. Germline V gene sequence: CDR1 MNHEY, CDR2 SMNVEV (reference sequence). This CDR3 contains 14 residues.

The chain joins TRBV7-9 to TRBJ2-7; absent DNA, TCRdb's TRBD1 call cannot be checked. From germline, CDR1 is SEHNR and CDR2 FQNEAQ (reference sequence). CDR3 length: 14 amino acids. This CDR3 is CASSRVGEPYEQYF. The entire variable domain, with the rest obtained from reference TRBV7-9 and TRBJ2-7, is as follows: DTGVSQNPRHKITKRGQNVTFRCDPISEHNRLYWYRQTLGQGPEFLTYFQNEAQLEKSRLLSDRFSAERPKGSFSTLEIQRTEQGDSAMYLCASSRVGEPYEQYFGPGTRLTVT.

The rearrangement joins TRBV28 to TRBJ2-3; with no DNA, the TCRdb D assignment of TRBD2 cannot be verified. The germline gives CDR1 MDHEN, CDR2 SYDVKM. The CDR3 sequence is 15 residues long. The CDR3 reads CASRRLAGELDTQYF.

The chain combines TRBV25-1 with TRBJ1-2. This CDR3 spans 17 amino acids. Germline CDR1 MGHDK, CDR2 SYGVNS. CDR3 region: CASSNPSTGQEGRGYTF.

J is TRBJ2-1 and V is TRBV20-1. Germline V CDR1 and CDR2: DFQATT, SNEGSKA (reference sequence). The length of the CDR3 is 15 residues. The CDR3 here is CSARDIASSYNEQFF.

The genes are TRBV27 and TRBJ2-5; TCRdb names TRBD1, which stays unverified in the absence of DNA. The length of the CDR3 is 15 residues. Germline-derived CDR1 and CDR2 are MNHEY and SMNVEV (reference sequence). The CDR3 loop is CASGDRGKYQETQYF.

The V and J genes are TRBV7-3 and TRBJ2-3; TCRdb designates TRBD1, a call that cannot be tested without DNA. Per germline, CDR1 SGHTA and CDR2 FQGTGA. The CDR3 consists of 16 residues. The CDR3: CASSLVAGVSTDTQYF.

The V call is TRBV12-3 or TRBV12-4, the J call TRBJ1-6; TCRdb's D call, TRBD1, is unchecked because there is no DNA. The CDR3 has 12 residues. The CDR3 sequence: CASSPGTLPLHF.

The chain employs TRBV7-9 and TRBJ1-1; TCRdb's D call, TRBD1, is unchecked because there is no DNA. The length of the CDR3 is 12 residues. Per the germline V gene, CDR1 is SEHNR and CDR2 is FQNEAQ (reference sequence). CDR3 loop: CASSYTGAEAFF. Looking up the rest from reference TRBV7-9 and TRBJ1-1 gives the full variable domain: DTGVSQNPRHKITKRGQNVTFRCDPISEHNRLYWYRQTLGQGPEFLTYFQNEAQLEKSRLLSDRFSAERPKGSFSTLEIQRTEQGDSAMYLCASSYTGAEAFFGQGTRLTVV.

The CDR3 here is CASSPFSGTTDTQYF. The J gene is TRBJ2-3, the V gene TRBV12-3 or TRBV12-4; there is no DNA to check the TCRdb D call of TRBD2. This CDR3 contains 15 residues.

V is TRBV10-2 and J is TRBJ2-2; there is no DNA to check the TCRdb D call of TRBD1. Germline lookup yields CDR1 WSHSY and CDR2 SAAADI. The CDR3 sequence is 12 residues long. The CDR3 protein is CAIRGGTGELFF.

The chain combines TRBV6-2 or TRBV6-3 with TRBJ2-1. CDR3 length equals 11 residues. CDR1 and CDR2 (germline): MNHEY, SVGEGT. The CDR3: CASSLHNEQFF.